This T cell receptor (beta chain) was identified in a study of CD8 T cells in ankylosing spondylitis. Whole-study findings and limits: Ankylosing spondylitis blood seemed to carry a telltale TCR beta motif made of fewer than 10 highly homologous variants. Several of the motif variants were reported before in synovial fluid and blood from reactive arthritis.

Libraries for TCR beta were made by quantitative 5'-RACE with molecular barcodes. MiXCR, run by TCRdb on the 5' RACE reads, gives a single entry per CDR3 protein. The sample lists about 800,000 distinct CDR3 sequences; roughly 12% were seen once. This clonotype was recorded a few times. Its antigen is not identified. Trimming removed 6 bases at V and 12 bases at J, with 15 bases between. This CDR3 has 12 residues. Germline loops: CDR1 ENHRY, CDR2 SYGVKD. The chain has TRBV10-3 and TRBJ2-1; D is perhaps TRBD2 (5 bases). Sequenced material: blood, either unsorted or a sorted T cell fraction (not recorded which). The receptor comes from a male donor with ankylosing spondylitis. CDR3 residues: CAISESRGAQFF. DNA for the CDR3: TGTGCCATCAGCGAATCCCGGGGAGCGCAGTTCTTC.